This T cell receptor beta chain was retrieved from a study of cytomegalovirus exposure and HLA in healthy donors. PCR primers comprised 60 Vbeta and 13 Jbeta primers. Measured with immunoSEQ multiplex PCR; TCRdb has only the in-frame clones, and not every one. The data contain around 95,000 clones, about four fifths of them seen just once; the ten biggest clones take up less than 4%. The clonotype originates from a young man in good health and CMV-seropositive. Sequenced: PBMCs.

CDR3 region: CASSWFTGNTEAFF. CDR3 coding DNA: TGCGCCAGCAGTTGGTTTACAGGGAACACTGAAGCTTTCTTT. The V gene is TRBV5-1, the J gene TRBJ1-1, with a weak D call TRBD1 (5 bases). Germline V gene data show CDR1 as SGHRS and CDR2 as YFSETQ. The CDR3 is made up of 14 amino acids. V lost 5 bases and J 1 base, leaving 12 bases between the germline ends. Combining the CDR3 with reference TRBV5-1 and TRBJ1-1 gives the whole variable domain KAGVTQTPRYLIKTRGQQVTLSCSPISGHRSVSWYQQTPGQGLQFLFEYFSETQRNKGNFPGRFSGRQFSNSRSEMNVSTLELGDSALYLCASSWFTGNTEAFFGQGTRLTVV.